Listed below are T cell receptor beta chains from one sample, sequenced in a study of cytomegalovirus exposure and HLA in healthy donors. TCRdb keeps only in-frame clones here, not all; method: immunoSEQ multiplex PCR. Altogether under 150,000 clones are present, 81% being singletons, with the ten largest covering 1.8%. Sequencing was carried out using PBMCs. Every receptor here comes from a man between 18 and 35 years old in good health and CMV-seronegative. Both conserved end residues are part of each CDR3. A D gene is named only where the DNA matches it firmly. The size entry is marked missing in some rows and otherwise reads once, few, many or a size class.

J gene: TRBJ2-5
V gene: TRBV19
clone size: NA
D gene: NA
CDR3 DNA: TGTGCCAGTAGTCTCGGTACGCGGGCCAAAGAGACCCAGTACTTC
CDR3 protein: CASSLGTRAKETQYF

J gene: TRBJ2-1
V gene: TRBV6-5
clone size: NA
D gene: TRBD2
CDR3 DNA: TGTGCCAGCAGGGACGCGGGGGGCAAGTACAATGAGCAGTTCTTC
CDR3 protein: CASRDAGGKYNEQFF

J gene: TRBJ2-7
V gene: TRBV5-1
clone size: NA
D gene: TRBD1
CDR3 DNA: TGCGCCAGCAGCATATCCGGACAGGGGGCACGCGAGCAGTACTTC
CDR3 protein: CASSISGQGAREQYF

J gene: TRBJ2-3
V gene: TRBV7-9
clone size: NA
D gene: NA
CDR3 DNA: TGTGCCAGCAGCTCTTCAGGGGGCACAGATACGCAGTATTTT
CDR3 protein: CASSSSGGTDTQYF

J gene: TRBJ1-1
V gene: TRBV6-1
clone size: NA
D gene: NA
CDR3 DNA: TGTGCCAGCAGTCGTACAGGGATGTACGCTTTCTTT
CDR3 protein: CASSRTGMYAFF

J gene: TRBJ2-7
V gene: TRBV6-5
clone size: NA
D gene: TRBD1
CDR3 DNA: TGTGCCAGCAGTTACTCACAGGGGGCCTCCTACGAGCAGTACTTC
CDR3 protein: CASSYSQGASYEQYF

J gene: TRBJ1-4
V gene: TRBV5-6
clone size: NA
D gene: NA
CDR3 DNA: TGTGCCAGCAGCCGTGAGGGGGGGCTGAATGAAAAACTGTTTTTT
CDR3 protein: CASSREGGLNEKLFF

J gene: TRBJ1-4
V gene: TRBV5-1
clone size: few
D gene: NA
CDR3 DNA: TGCGCCAGCGGGTCGCGGGGGTTAGGTGAAAAACTGTTTTTT
CDR3 protein: CASGSRGLGEKLFF

J gene: TRBJ2-3
V gene: TRBV6-1
clone size: NA
D gene: TRBD1
CDR3 DNA: TGTGCCAGCAGTAAGACAGGGAAGGATACGCAGTATTTT
CDR3 protein: CASSKTGKDTQYF

J gene: TRBJ2-1
V gene: TRBV10-3
clone size: NA
D gene: NA
CDR3 DNA: TGTGCCATCAGTGAGGGGGTGACTAGACCCCCCAATGAGCAGTTCTTC
CDR3 protein: CAISEGVTRPPNEQFF

J gene: TRBJ2-5
V gene: TRBV6-5
clone size: NA
D gene: NA
CDR3 DNA: TGTGCCAGCAGTTATCAGGGGACCCAGTACTTC
CDR3 protein: CASSYQGTQYF

J gene: TRBJ2-5
V gene: TRBV5-6
clone size: NA
D gene: NA
CDR3 DNA: TGTGCCAGCAGCCCCTCCCAGGGGTCCCTCCAAGAGACCCAGTACTTC
CDR3 protein: CASSPSQGSLQETQYF

J gene: TRBJ1-6
V gene: TRBV7-2
clone size: NA
D gene: NA
CDR3 DNA: TGTGCCAGCAACTTAGAAGGACAGTATAATTCACCCCTCCACTTT
CDR3 protein: CASNLEGQYNSPLHF

J gene: TRBJ1-2
V gene: TRBV2
clone size: NA
D gene: TRBD1
CDR3 DNA: TGTGCCGCCCAGGGGGTGGGCTATGGCTACACCTTC
CDR3 protein: CAAQGVGYGYTF

J gene: TRBJ2-7
V gene: TRBV5-1
clone size: NA
D gene: NA
CDR3 DNA: TGCGCCAGCAGCTTAACCCATAGCTCCTACGAGCAGTACTTC
CDR3 protein: CASSLTHSSYEQYF

J gene: TRBJ2-7
V gene: TRBV6-1
clone size: NA
D gene: NA
CDR3 DNA: TGTGCCAGCAGTGACCGCCCAGGGGAGGGGCACGAGCAGTACTTC
CDR3 protein: CASSDRPGEGHEQYF

J gene: TRBJ1-4
V gene: TRBV18
clone size: few
D gene: NA
CDR3 DNA: TGTGCCAGCTCACCGGGACTCCGTAATGAAAAACTGTTTTTT
CDR3 protein: CASSPGLRNEKLFF

J gene: TRBJ2-3
V gene: TRBV11-3
clone size: NA
D gene: TRBD2
CDR3 DNA: TGTGCCAGCGGGACTAGCGGGGGGGCGGAAGATACGCAGTATTTT
CDR3 protein: CASGTSGGAEDTQYF

J gene: TRBJ2-3
V gene: TRBV5-6
clone size: NA
D gene: NA
CDR3 DNA: TGTGCCACCCAGGGGCTCACAGATACGCAGTATTTT
CDR3 protein: CATQGLTDTQYF

J gene: TRBJ1-1
V gene: TRBV2
clone size: NA
D gene: NA
CDR3 DNA: TGTGCCAGCAGTGGGCAGTTGTACACTGAAGCTTTCTTT
CDR3 protein: CASSGQLYTEAFF

J gene: TRBJ2-2
V gene: TRBV14
clone size: NA
D gene: TRBD1
CDR3 DNA: TGTGCCAGCAGCCAAGATCTCCCGACAGGGTACACCGGGGAGCTGTTTTTT
CDR3 protein: CASSQDLPTGYTGELFF

J gene: TRBJ2-1
V gene: TRBV11-2
clone size: NA
D gene: TRBD2
CDR3 DNA: TGTGCCAGCAAGGGTGGGGGGGCCTACAATGAGCAGTTCTTC
CDR3 protein: CASKGGGAYNEQFF

J gene: TRBJ2-7
V gene: TRBV9
clone size: NA
D gene: NA
CDR3 DNA: TGTGCCAGCAGCGCCCGGGACAAGAGCTCCTACGAGCAGTACTTC
CDR3 protein: CASSARDKSSYEQYF

J gene: TRBJ2-5
V gene: TRBV7-9
clone size: NA
D gene: TRBD1
CDR3 DNA: TGTGCCAGCAGCTTAGACGGGACAGGGGGCACAGAGACCCAGTACTTC
CDR3 protein: CASSLDGTGGTETQYF

J gene: TRBJ2-5
V gene: TRBV4-2
clone size: NA
D gene: NA
CDR3 DNA: TGTGCCAGCAGCCAAGATCGGCTAGTTGGGACTCAAGAGACCCAGTACTTC
CDR3 protein: CASSQDRLVGTQETQYF

J gene: TRBJ1-1
V gene: TRBV6-5
clone size: NA
D gene: NA
CDR3 DNA: TGTGCCAGCAGCCTCGCCGGGACACTTTTTCGAGCTTTCTTT
CDR3 protein: CASSLAGTLFRAFF

J gene: TRBJ1-2
V gene: TRBV20-1
clone size: NA
D gene: TRBD1
CDR3 DNA: TGCAGCCCGGGACAGGGGGTTGGCTACACCTTC
CDR3 protein: CSPGQGVGYTF

J gene: TRBJ1-2
V gene: TRBV5-5
clone size: NA
D gene: TRBD1
CDR3 DNA: TGTGCCAGCAGCTTGTGGCAGGGGGTGGGGTATGGCTACACCTTC
CDR3 protein: CASSLWQGVGYGYTF

J gene: TRBJ1-6
V gene: TRBV11-2
clone size: NA
D gene: TRBD1
CDR3 DNA: TGTGCCAGCAGCTTAGCGACACAGGGGCGGGCGGGTAATTCACCCCTCCACTTT
CDR3 protein: CASSLATQGRAGNSPLHF

J gene: TRBJ1-1
V gene: TRBV5-6
clone size: once
D gene: TRBD1
CDR3 DNA: TGTGCCAGCAGCTTGGGTGGGACAGGGGTGAACACTGAAGCTTTCTTT
CDR3 protein: CASSLGGTGVNTEAFF

J gene: TRBJ1-2
V gene: TRBV28
clone size: NA
D gene: NA
CDR3 DNA: TGTGCCAGCAGTTTATCCCCGAGCTATGGCTACACCTTC
CDR3 protein: CASSLSPSYGYTF

J gene: TRBJ1-1
V gene: TRBV25-1
clone size: NA
D gene: TRBD1
CDR3 DNA: TGTGCCAGCGGGGGACAGGTGGGAAACACTGAAGCTTTCTTT
CDR3 protein: CASGGQVGNTEAFF